Given below is one TCR beta chain in context. Its antigen remains unidentified. The data were obtained in a study of cytomegalovirus exposure and HLA in healthy donors. Whole-study context: Approximately 80 million unique TCRs from HLA-typed donors were held in an early data release.

With 2 bases removed from V and 5 bases from J, the gap between germline ends came to 11 bases. CDR1 and CDR2 from the germline V gene are MNHEY and SVGAGI. This CDR3 contains 14 residues. Overall study findings and caveats: In an earlier analysis, productive rearrangement rates for most beta V segments clustered near 87% or 30%. In a later analysis, at a false discovery rate of 0.05, 16,951 TCR beta sequences were associated with HLA alleles.

Primers included in the PCR were 60 Vbeta and 13 Jbeta primers. Per the study methods: Around 11 million shared chains were among the 65 million to 85 million unique TCR beta chains that a later analysis counted. TCRdb keeps only in-frame clones here, not all; method: immunoSEQ multiplex PCR. V and J calls plus clone size are reproduced from that table; the DNA served to infer D and trimming. This table holds 190,000 or so clones, approximately 85% found once. Material: PBMCs. The receptor comes from a girl aged 10 to 17 in good health and CMV-seropositive. V usage is TRBV6-5 and J usage is TRBJ2-3, with a weak D call TRBD2 (6 bases). In DNA form, the CDR3 reads TGTGCCAGCAGTTACAGTGCGGGGAAAGATACGCAGTATTTT. Protein: CASSYSAGKDTQYF.